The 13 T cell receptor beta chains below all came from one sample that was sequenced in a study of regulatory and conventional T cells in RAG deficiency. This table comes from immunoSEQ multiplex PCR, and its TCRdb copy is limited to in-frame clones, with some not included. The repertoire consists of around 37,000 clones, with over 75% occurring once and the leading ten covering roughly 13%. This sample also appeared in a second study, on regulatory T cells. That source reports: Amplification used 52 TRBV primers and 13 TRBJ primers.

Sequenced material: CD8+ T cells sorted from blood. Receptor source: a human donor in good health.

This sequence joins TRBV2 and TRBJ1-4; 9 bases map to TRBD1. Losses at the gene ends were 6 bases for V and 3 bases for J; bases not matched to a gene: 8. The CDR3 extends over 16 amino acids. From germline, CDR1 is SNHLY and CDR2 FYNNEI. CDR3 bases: TGTGCCAGCAGGCTACAGGGGGCCTCCCCTAATGAAAAACTGTTTTTT. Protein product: CASRLQGASPNEKLFF.

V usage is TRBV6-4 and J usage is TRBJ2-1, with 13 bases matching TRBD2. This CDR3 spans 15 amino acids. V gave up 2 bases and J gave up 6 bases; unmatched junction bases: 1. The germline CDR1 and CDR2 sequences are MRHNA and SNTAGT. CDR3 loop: CASSDTSGGANEQFF. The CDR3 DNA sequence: TGTGCCAGCAGTGACACTAGCGGGGGGGCCAATGAGCAGTTCTTC.

CDR3 amino acids: CASSQASSANEKLFF. The CDR3 DNA reads TGCGCCAGCAGCCAAGCCTCTTCAGCTAATGAAAAACTGTTTTTT. V and J are TRBV4-1 and TRBJ1-4; D gene unclear. Germline CDR1 is MGHRA and CDR2 is YSYEKL. V lost 1 base and J lost 3, with 9 bases in between. The CDR3 has 15 amino acids.

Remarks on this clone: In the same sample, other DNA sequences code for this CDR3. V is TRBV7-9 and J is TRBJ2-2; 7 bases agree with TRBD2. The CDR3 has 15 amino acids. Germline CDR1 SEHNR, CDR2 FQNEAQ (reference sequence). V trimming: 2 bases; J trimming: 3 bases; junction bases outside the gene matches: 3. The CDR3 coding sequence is TGTGCCAGCAGCTTAACGGGAGGCCACACCGGGGAGCTGTTTTTT. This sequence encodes CASSLTGGHTGELFF.

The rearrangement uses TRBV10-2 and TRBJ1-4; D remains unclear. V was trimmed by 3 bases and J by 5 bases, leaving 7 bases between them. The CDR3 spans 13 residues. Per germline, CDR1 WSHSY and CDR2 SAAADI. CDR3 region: CASSETANEKLFF. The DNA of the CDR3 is TGCGCCAGCAGTGAAACGGCCAATGAAAAACTGTTTTTT.

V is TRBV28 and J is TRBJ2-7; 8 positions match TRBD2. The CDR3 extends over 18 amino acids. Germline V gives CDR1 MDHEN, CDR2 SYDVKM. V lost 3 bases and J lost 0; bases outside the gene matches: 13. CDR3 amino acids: CASSFTGGGPNLSYEQYF. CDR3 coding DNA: TGTGCCAGCAGTTTCACCGGCGGGGGGCCTAACCTCTCCTACGAGCAGTACTTC.

CDR3 in amino acids: CASSADSPPRGTQYF. The CDR3, as DNA: TGTGCCAGCAGTGCTGATTCTCCTCCTAGGGGGACCCAGTACTTC. The chain couples TRBV2 to TRBJ2-5, with D possibly TRBD1 on 5 matching bases. The CDR3 is made up of 15 amino acids. The V end lost 4 bases, the J end lost 7 bases, and 19 bases lay between the germline ends. Germline V gives CDR1 SNHLY, CDR2 FYNNEI. The full variable domain, rest sourced from reference TRBV2 and TRBJ2-5, is EPEVTQTPSHQVTQMGQEVILRCVPISNHLYFYWYRQILGQKVEFLVSFYNNEISEKSEIFDDQFSVERPDGSNFTLKIRSTKLEDSAMYFCASSADSPPRGTQYFGPGTRLLVL.

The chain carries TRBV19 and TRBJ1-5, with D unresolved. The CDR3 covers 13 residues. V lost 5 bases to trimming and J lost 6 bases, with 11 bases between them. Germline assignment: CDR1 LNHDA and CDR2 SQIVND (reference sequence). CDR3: CASSPAGFQPQHF. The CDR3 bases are TGTGCCAGTAGTCCCGCGGGGTTTCAGCCCCAGCATTTT.

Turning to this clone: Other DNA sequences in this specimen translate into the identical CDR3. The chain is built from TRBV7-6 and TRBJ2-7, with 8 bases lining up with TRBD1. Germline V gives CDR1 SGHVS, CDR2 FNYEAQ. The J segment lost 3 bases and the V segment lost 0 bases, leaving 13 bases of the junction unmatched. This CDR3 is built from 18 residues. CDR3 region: CASSLAIGSGQANYEQYF. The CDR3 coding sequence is TGTGCCAGCAGCTTAGCAATCGGGTCGGGACAGGCAAACTACGAGCAGTACTTC. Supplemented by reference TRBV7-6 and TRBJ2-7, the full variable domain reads GAGVSQSPRYKVTKRGQDVALRCDPISGHVSLYWYRQALGQGPEFLTYFNYEAQQDKSGLPNDRFSAERPEGSISTLTIQRTEQRDSAMYRCASSLAIGSGQANYEQYFGPGTRLTVT.

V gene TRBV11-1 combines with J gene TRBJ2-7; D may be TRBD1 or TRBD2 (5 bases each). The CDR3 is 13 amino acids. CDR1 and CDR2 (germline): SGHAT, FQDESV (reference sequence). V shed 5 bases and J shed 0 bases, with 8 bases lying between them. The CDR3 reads CASSPGTSYEQYF. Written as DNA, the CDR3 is TGTGCCAGCAGCCCCGGGACCTCCTACGAGCAGTACTTC.

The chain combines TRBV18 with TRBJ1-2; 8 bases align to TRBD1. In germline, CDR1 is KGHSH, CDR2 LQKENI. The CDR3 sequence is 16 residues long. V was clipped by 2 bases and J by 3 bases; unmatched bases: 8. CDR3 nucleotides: TGTGCCAGCTCACCAACGACGGGACAGGCAGACTATGGCTACACCTTC. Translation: CASSPTTGQADYGYTF. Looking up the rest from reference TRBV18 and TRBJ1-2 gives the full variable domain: NAGVMQNPRHLVRRRGQEARLRCSPMKGHSHVYWYRQLPEEGLKFMVYLQKENIIDESGMPKERFSAEFPKEGPSILRIQQVVRGDSAAYFCASSPTTGQADYGYTFGSGTRLTVV.

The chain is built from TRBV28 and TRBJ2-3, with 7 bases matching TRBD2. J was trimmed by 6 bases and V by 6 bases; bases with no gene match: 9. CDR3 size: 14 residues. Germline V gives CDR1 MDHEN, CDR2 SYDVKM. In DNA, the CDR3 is TGTGCCAGCAGCAATATTGGGCGGGGGGATACGCAGTATTTT. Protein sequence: CASSNIGRGDTQYF.

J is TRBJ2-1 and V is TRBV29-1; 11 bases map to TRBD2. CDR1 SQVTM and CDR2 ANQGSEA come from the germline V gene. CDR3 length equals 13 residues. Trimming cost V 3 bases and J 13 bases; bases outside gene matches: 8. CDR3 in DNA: TGCAGCGTTGACCCAGTAGCGGGAGGGCCTCAGTTCTTC. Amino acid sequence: CSVDPVAGGPQFF.